This TCR beta chain was sequenced during a study of beta chain features in type 1 diabetes. Study in general: Regarding age, gender and cell yields, patients proved similar to healthy donors.

V lost 8 bases to trimming and J lost 2 bases, with 11 bases between them. The CDR3 sequence is 13 residues long. Germline lookup yields CDR1 SGHDN and CDR2 FVKESK. This clone was recorded many times. Its antigen is currently unknown. Expressed TCRB transcripts were sequenced after all isolated RNA was converted to cDNA. TCRdb's copy holds only in-frame clones and misses some; the assay was immunoSEQ multiplex PCR. The data show some 140,000 clones, 7% to 10% seen once. The study's findings and limits: People with Type 1 diabetes carried modestly yet significantly shorter TCRB CDR3s in all four CD4+ subsets. Any HLA-type effect on TCRB rearrangement remained unresolved here.

Sorting with CD45RO/CCR7/CD25/CD127/CD95/CD27 yielded naive, central memory, regulatory and stem-like memory CD4+ cells. This clonotype was sampled from a man aged 18 to 30 in good health. Sequenced sample: central memory CD4+ T cells from blood. The V call is TRBV14, the J call TRBJ2-3, with D unresolved. The CDR3 nucleotides read TGTGCCAGCCAAACTCGCCTCACAGATACGCAGTATTTT. It is translated as CASQTRLTDTQYF.